This is a list of T cell receptor beta chains from one sample in a study of blood T cell repertoires in COVID-19. Clones were read by immunoSEQ multiplex PCR, and TCRdb kept only the in-frame ones, dropping some. The repertoire holds about 170,000 clones, with 75% to 85% as singletons. Sequences were obtained from PBMCs or T cells enriched from blood (not recorded which). The origin of the receptors is a man aged 45 to 65 who had recovered from COVID-19. CDR3s include the opening cysteine and the closing phenylalanine or tryptophan. D genes are given only for firm matches. Clone size is stated in some rows and not others, as once, few, many or a class when expanded.

v_call	j_call	d_call	clone_size	cdr3_nt	cdr3_aa
TRBV6-1	TRBJ1-5	.	.	TGTGCCAGCAGCCTCTACGGGTCACACAATCAGCCCCAGCATTTT	CASSLYGSHNQPQHF
TRBV5-5	TRBJ1-5	.	.	TGTGCCAGCAGCCCCTTGCGCCAAAATAGCAATCAGCCCCAGCATTTT	CASSPLRQNSNQPQHF
TRBV5-1	TRBJ1-2	TRBD1	.	TGCGCCAGCAGGGGGGGACAGGGGAATCTTGGCTACACCTTC	CASRGGQGNLGYTF
TRBV10-3	TRBJ1-6	.	.	TGTGCCATCCTCGATCCGGGAAGGAACTCACCCCTCCACTTT	CAILDPGRNSPLHF
TRBV6-4	TRBJ1-2	.	.	TGTGCCAGCAGAGGGGGTGGCTATGGCTACACCTTC	CASRGGGYGYTF
TRBV7-2	TRBJ1-6	.	.	TGTGCCAGCAGTCCACATTTGAGGAATTCACCCCTCCACTTT	CASSPHLRNSPLHF
TRBV30	TRBJ1-2	.	once	TGTGCCTGGAGGGCCACAGAAATCTATGGCTACACCTTC	CAWRATEIYGYTF
TRBV6-5	TRBJ1-6	.	.	TGTGCCAGCAGGATGGGAGTCACCTATAATTCACCCCTCCACTTT	CASRMGVTYNSPLHF
TRBV18	TRBJ1-1	TRBD1	few	TGTGCCAGCTCAGGGACAGGCACTGAAGCTTTCTTT	CASSGTGTEAFF
TRBV28	TRBJ2-6	.	few	TGTGCCAGCAGTTTATCCGGCTCTGGGGCCAACGTCCTGACTTTC	CASSLSGSGANVLTF
TRBV7-9	TRBJ1-1	TRBD1	.	TGTGCCAGCAGCTTTTTGGCCAGGGGGAAAGCTTTCTTT	CASSFLARGKAFF
TRBV5-1	TRBJ1-6	.	.	TGCGCCAGCAGCTTGGAGGGAGGGAATTCACCCCTCCACTTT	CASSLEGGNSPLHF
TRBV5-6	TRBJ2-5	TRBD1	.	TGTGCCAGCAGCTTGGAACAGGGGGAAGAGACCCAGTACTTC	CASSLEQGEETQYF
TRBV19	TRBJ1-2	TRBD1	.	TGTGCCAGTAGGGTGAGAGGGGGCCATGGCTACACCTTC	CASRVRGGHGYTF
TRBV29-1	TRBJ1-5	TRBD1	.	TGCAGCGTTTGGACAGGGGGGAATCAGCCCCAGCATTTT	CSVWTGGNQPQHF
TRBV10-3	TRBJ2-1	TRBD2	.	TGTGCCATCACCGTTGGCGGGGCGCCGGGGGGAGAGCAGTTCTTC	CAITVGGAPGGEQFF
TRBV5-1	TRBJ2-3	TRBD1	.	TGCGCCAGCAGCCTTCCCGGGACAGACACAGATACGCAGTATTTT	CASSLPGTDTDTQYF
TRBV27	TRBJ1-2	.	many	TGTGCCAGCAGTTTAAATCCCAACACAAACTATGGCTACACCTTC	CASSLNPNTNYGYTF
TRBV19	TRBJ2-1	.	once	TGTGCCAGTAAGACACGGTTGGAGCAGTTCTTC	CASKTRLEQFF
TRBV6-5	TRBJ1-2	.	many	TGTGCCAGCACCTCCCAGGGCGGGGGCTATGGCTACACCTTC	CASTSQGGGYGYTF
TRBV19	TRBJ1-3	.	many	TGTGCCAGTACGCGCAGGGATCATGGAAACACCATATATTTT	CASTRRDHGNTIYF
TRBV19	TRBJ2-3	.	.	TGTGCCAGTAGCACACAAACAGATACGCAGTATTTT	CASSTQTDTQYF